The present TCR beta chain was sequenced within a study of blood T cell repertoires in COVID-19 (dated by TCRdb to about 2020). Study-level background: The collaborator samples originated in the United States, Italy and Spain and spanned the acute and convalescent phases of COVID-19. The material from the prospective study consisted of cDNA or gDNA derived from T cells, B-cell-depleted T cells, or PBMCs. Subjects who had been exposed to COVID-19, were actively infected with it, or had recovered from it provided the deeply sampled blood TCRbeta repertoires that made up the dataset. The repertoires were released in a freely available public database meant as a resource for research on the immune response to SARS-CoV-2. Samples came from the ongoing ImmuneRACE study (first 160 participants) plus 1,254 subjects from 6 global collaborators. The sample metadata nearly always contained a de-identified subject ID, COVID-19 status, age in years and sex. HLA class I and class II types, where available, came from metadata supplied by the sample provider rather than from assay-based typing. Paper-wide results and their limitations: The amount of clinical and demographic metadata varied by source and participant and was provided uncurated.

Concerning this clone: Its antigen target is currently unknown. The input lacks base qualities; no much larger clone sits a single base away.

The immunoSEQ Assay, a bias-controlled multiplex PCR, was used to amplify TCRbeta CDR3 regions from genomic DNA. The published analysis was carried out like this. Within the assay, amplification of reference gene primers was used to estimate how many nucleated cells each sample contained. To quantify the absolute abundance of each unique TCRbeta CDR3 rearrangement, sequence reads were collapsed and filtered. For each sample, productive Simpson clonality was calculated by taking the square root of Simpson's diversity index across productive rearrangements. TCRdb holds this immuneACCESS table with in-frame rearrangements only. Some clones are missing; in checked studies, unresolved V genes explain under half, and the rest has no known cause. V, J and clone size reflect that table, while D and trimming were determined from the DNA. This sample has 220,000 or so clones in its table, and around 82% of those were observed once. 5.5% of the sample rests with the top ten.

Collaborating institutions collected whole blood in K2EDTA tubes following their own protocols. For TCRbeta analysis, collaborators shipped samples in one of three forms: frozen whole blood, isolated PBMCs, or DNA extracted from either of those sample types. CDR1 and CDR2 were assigned from the germline V gene as MDHEN and SYDVKM. From V the trimming removes 3 bases and from J it removes 5 bases, while the gene matches leave 4 bases of the junction unaccounted for. From its cysteine to its phenylalanine, the CDR3 spans 14 amino acids. Kept here is only the CDR3 DNA, which spans 42 bases and is read in frame from base 1.

The chain employs TRBV28 and TRBJ1-1; the central 9 bases match TRBD1. The source is a woman in her 70s with acute or convalescent COVID-19. The source material was peripheral blood. The DNA sequence reads TGTGCCAGCAGTTTGTGGACAGGGGAGACTGAAGCTTTCTTT. Translated, this is CASSLWTGETEAFF. The CDR3, completed at both ends by the reference TRBV28 and TRBJ1-1 genes, gives the full variable domain DVKVTQSSRYLVKRTGEKVFLECVQDMDHENMFWYRQDPGLGLRLIYFSYDVKMKEKGDIPEGYSVSREKKERFSLILESASTNQTSMYLCASSLWTGETEAFFGQGTRLTVV.